Included here is one T cell receptor (beta chain) sequence, with context. This sample is drawn from a study of blood T cells in healthy people across ages. The authors ran a second PCR of roughly 7 to 11 cycles using a sample-barcoded 5' primer and a J-beta primer mix. Every cDNA was tagged by a template-switch adaptor with 12 random nucleotides. MiXCR was run by TCRdb on the 5' RACE reads, yielding one entry per CDR3 protein. The sample has hundreds of thousands of distinct CDR3 sequences, around 20% seen once. The TCR sequence derives from a man between 65 and 85 years old in good health. Source material: blood.

The CDR3 coding sequence is TGCGCCAGCAGCCGAGATTGGGGGAGCTCCTACAATGAGCAGTTCTTC. Encoded protein: CASSRDWGSSYNEQFF. The V call is TRBV4-1, the J call TRBJ2-1, with D tentatively TRBD1 or TRBD2 (5 bases each). This CDR3 has 16 residues. V gave up 4 bases and J gave up 0 bases, with 13 bases separating them. The germline V gene has CDR1 MGHRA and CDR2 YSYEKL.